This T cell receptor beta chain was retrieved from a study of CD4+ T cells in melanoma. Study-level results: Reportedly, melanoma neoantigen-specific CD4+ T cells showed varied differentiation states.

TCRdb keeps only in-frame clones here, not all; method: immunoSEQ multiplex PCR. This sample yields over 15,000 clones, of which over 70% are seen a single time; 5.4% belongs to the top ten. On this clone: Its antigen remains unknown.

This TCR was sampled from a human donor with melanoma. Sequenced sample: cells from a culture (not recorded whether cultured in vitro).

This CDR3 is CASSTRPGANTYEQYF. CDR3 nucleotides: TGTGCCAGCAGCACGAGACCCGGGGCGAACACCTACGAGCAGTACTTC. The chain carries TRBV9 and TRBJ2-7; either TRBD1 or TRBD2 may supply D (5 bases each). CDR3 length equals 16 residues. Trimming cost V 4 bases and J 2 bases, with 19 bases left between them. Germline V lookup: CDR1 SGDLS, CDR2 YYNGEE.